One T cell receptor beta chain is described in this entry. Its antigen remains unidentified. PCR used 60 Vbeta primers and 13 Jbeta primers. TCRdb's copy holds only in-frame clones and misses some; the assay was immunoSEQ multiplex PCR. Counted here are about 270,000 clones, roughly two thirds occurring once; the ten biggest clones make up under 2.5%. The sample originates from a study of cytomegalovirus exposure and HLA in healthy donors. Study-level points and caveats: In a later analysis, parvovirus B19, influenza, CMV and Epstein-Barr virus appeared linked to several top co-occurrence clusters.

Germline values: CDR1 LGHNT, CDR2 FRNRAP. This CDR3 is built from 17 residues. Trimming removed 3 bases at V and 0 bases at J, with 15 bases between. The TCR sequence derives from a female donor in good health and CMV-seronegative. The chain uses TRBV12-5 and TRBJ1-3; possible D gene TRBD1, 5 bases. The sequenced material came from PBMCs. For the CDR3, the DNA is TGTGCTAGTGGTTTTCGGGCAGGGAAGAACTCTGGAAACACCATATATTTT. Its protein product is CASGFRAGKNSGNTIYF.